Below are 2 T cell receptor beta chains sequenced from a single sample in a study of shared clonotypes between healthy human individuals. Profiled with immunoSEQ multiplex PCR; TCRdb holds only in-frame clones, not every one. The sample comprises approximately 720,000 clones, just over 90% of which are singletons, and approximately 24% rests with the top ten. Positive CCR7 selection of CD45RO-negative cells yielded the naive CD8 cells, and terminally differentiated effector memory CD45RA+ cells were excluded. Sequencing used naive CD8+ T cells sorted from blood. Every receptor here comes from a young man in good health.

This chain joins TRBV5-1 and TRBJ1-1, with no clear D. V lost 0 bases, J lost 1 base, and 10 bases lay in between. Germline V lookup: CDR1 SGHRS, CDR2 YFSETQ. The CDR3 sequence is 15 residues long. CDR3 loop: CASSLALHTNTEAFF. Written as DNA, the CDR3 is TGCGCCAGCAGCTTGGCCCTACATACGAACACTGAAGCTTTCTTT. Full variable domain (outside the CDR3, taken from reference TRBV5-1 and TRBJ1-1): KAGVTQTPRYLIKTRGQQVTLSCSPISGHRSVSWYQQTPGQGLQFLFEYFSETQRNKGNFPGRFSGRQFSNSRSEMNVSTLELGDSALYLCASSLALHTNTEAFFGQGTRLTVV.

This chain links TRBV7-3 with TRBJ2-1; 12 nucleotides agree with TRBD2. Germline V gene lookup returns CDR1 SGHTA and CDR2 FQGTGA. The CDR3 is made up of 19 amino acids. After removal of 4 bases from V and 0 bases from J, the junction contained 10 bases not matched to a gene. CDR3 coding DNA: TGTGCCAGCAGCTCACGGACTAGCGGGACAGCCCTCTCCTACAATGAGCAGTTCTTC. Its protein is CASSSRTSGTALSYNEQFF.